The entry below describes one T cell receptor (beta chain). Its antigen remains unidentified. This CDR3 has 13 residues. Germline loops: CDR1 DFQATT, CDR2 SNEGSKA (reference sequence). These data are taken from a study of T cells expressing NK-cell markers. Study observations and caveats: For a few donors, these clonotypes were likewise the leading ones in the CD3+CD56-NKG2C+ fraction.

TCRdb reprocessed the 5' RACE reads and stores each CDR3 protein as one record, lacking DNA. Here the sample table reports 200,000 to 300,000 distinct CDR3 sequences. This TCR derives from a woman aged 18 to 75 in good health. The rearrangement joins TRBV20-1 to TRBJ2-3; TCRdb picks TRBD1, but there is no DNA to check that call. Source material: blood T cells: a sorted CD56 or NKG2C T cell subset, CD4+ or CD8+ T cells, or bulk PBMC T cells (not recorded which). CDR3 region: CSASGGKEDTQYF.